The source of this T cell receptor beta chain is a study of OX40 agonist ivuxolimab in advanced cancers. General study findings and limits: Also showing low normalized T-cell clonal expansion were some of the nonresponders. Relative to CD4+, CD8+ T cells held more expanded clones on average. Partly responding patients at 0.1-3.0 mg/kg showed some of the smallest clonal expansion. In the 0.1 to 3.0 mg/kg range, CD4+ and CD8+ blood T cells had expanded clonally by week 6.

The V segment lost 4 bases and the J segment 0 bases; nucleotides outside the gene matches: 7. Germline values: CDR1 SGHNT, CDR2 YYREEE (reference sequence). CDR3 length: 15 amino acids. Worth noting for this clone: Its specificity is not known.

The data were produced by immunoSEQ multiplex PCR, yet TCRdb's version contains in-frame clones alone and is incomplete. The table records 50,000 to 65,000 clones, approximately 89% of them present only once. Sequences were derived from CD4+ or CD8+ T cells sorted from blood, sampled in a trial of the OX40 agonist ivuxolimab. V gene TRBV5-4 combines with J gene TRBJ2-7; TRBD2 matches 7 bases. This clonotype was sampled from an adult with an advanced solid tumor such as melanoma, head and neck, liver or kidney cancer. The CDR3 region is CASSPEGGGSYEQYF. The DNA for the CDR3 is TGTGCCAGCAGCCCTGAGGGCGGGGGCTCCTACGAGCAGTACTTC.